One sample yielded the 15 T cell receptor beta chains listed below, sequenced in a study of blood T cell repertoires in COVID-19. Profiled with immunoSEQ multiplex PCR; TCRdb holds only in-frame clones, not every one. The sample records around 450,000 clones, approximately 90% being singletons. Sequencing was carried out using PBMCs or T cells enriched from blood (not recorded which). These receptors originate from a woman younger than 35 with acute COVID-19.

DNA of the CDR3: TGTGCCAGCAGTTCCCCACATATCAACTATGGCTACACCTTC. Protein sequence: CASSSPHINYGYTF. The chain couples TRBV6-5 to TRBJ1-2; D is unresolved. V gave up 4 bases and J gave up 2 bases, with 11 bases separating them. Germline CDR1 MNHEY, CDR2 SVGAGI. CDR3 length: 14 residues.

This chain connects TRBV7-9 to TRBJ1-5; D is undetermined. Germline values: CDR1 SEHNR, CDR2 FQNEAQ (reference sequence). The CDR3 has 13 amino acids. Deletions cut 0 bases from V and 7 bases from J, with 7 bases between. The CDR3 sequence is CASSLAQYQPQHF. The CDR3 DNA reads TGTGCCAGCAGCTTAGCGCAGTACCAGCCCCAGCATTTT.

The chain links TRBV4-1 to TRBJ2-6; D perhaps matches TRBD1 (6 bases). Germline CDR1 and CDR2: MGHRA and YSYEKL. The CDR3 is made up of 18 amino acids. V was cut by 1 base and J by 0 bases, with 13 bases left in between. In nucleotides, the CDR3 is TGCGCCAGCAGCCAAGCAGGACAGCTGGTCTCTGGGGCCAACGTCCTGACTTTC. Translated, it gives CASSQAGQLVSGANVLTF.

The chain couples TRBV3-1 (or the pseudogene TRBV3-2) to TRBJ1-4, with TRBD1 as a possible D gene (6 bases). From germline, CDR1 is LGHDT and CDR2 YNNKEL (reference sequence). The CDR3 loop spans 14 amino acids. V lost 6 bases, J lost 10 bases, and 18 bases lay in between. The CDR3 reads CASSPTGIFGKLFF. CDR3 DNA: TGTGCCAGCAGTCCAACAGGGATATTCGGAAAACTGTTTTTT.

The rearrangement joins TRBV20-1 to TRBJ1-2, with D possibly matching TRBD1 (6 bases). This CDR3 spans 11 amino acids. V shed 1 base and J shed 12 bases, with 12 bases lying between them. CDR1 is DFQATT, CDR2 SNEGSKA, per germline (reference sequence). Here the CDR3 reads CSARVGAGDTF. The CDR3 nucleotides read TGCAGTGCTAGAGTGGGGGCTGGTGACACCTTC.

The chain carries TRBV10-3 and TRBJ2-3, with 9 bases identical to TRBD2. V lost 3 bases, J lost 7 bases, and 5 bases stayed unmatched. Germline V gene sequence: CDR1 ENHRY, CDR2 SYGVKD. This CDR3 region has 14 residues. This chain's CDR3 is CAISEGGGVYTQYF. The CDR3 coding sequence is TGTGCCATCAGTGAAGGCGGGGGGGTTTATACGCAGTATTTT.

V usage is TRBV3-1 (or the pseudogene TRBV3-2) and J usage is TRBJ2-2, with 9 bases fitting TRBD2. In germline, CDR1 is LGHDT, CDR2 YNNKEL (reference sequence). The CDR3 extends over 16 amino acids. Trimming at V came to 1 base and at J to 1 base, leaving 1 base not matched to a gene. CDR3 protein: CASSQVSGGNTGELFF. The CDR3 nucleotides read TGTGCCAGCAGCCAAGTTAGCGGGGGGAACACCGGGGAGCTGTTTTTT.

The CDR3 nucleotides read TGCGCCAGCATGAAGGGTAACAGGGAGAACACTGAAGCTTTCTTT. It specifies CASMKGNRENTEAFF. V gene TRBV10-1 combines with J gene TRBJ1-1; D possibly corresponds to TRBD1 (6 bases). The CDR3 contains 15 residues. The germline V and J ends were trimmed by 7 bases and 1 base, with 16 bases remaining between them. Germline V gene sequence: CDR1 WNHNN, CDR2 SYGVQD (reference sequence).

This clone was seen a few times. CDR3: CASSATGTNTGELFF. The CDR3 region has the DNA TGTGCCAGCAGTGCCACGGGGACGAACACCGGGGAGCTGTTTTTT. The rearrangement links TRBV2 to TRBJ2-2; tentative D call: TRBD2 (5 bases). The CDR3 has 15 residues. Germline CDR1 and CDR2: SNHLY and FYNNEI. V gave up 4 bases and J gave up 0 bases, with 9 bases separating them. Full variable domain (rest looked up from reference TRBV2 and TRBJ2-2): EPEVTQTPSHQVTQMGQEVILRCVPISNHLYFYWYRQILGQKVEFLVSFYNNEISEKSEIFDDQFSVERPDGSNFTLKIRSTKLEDSAMYFCASSATGTNTGELFFGEGSRLTVL.

The chain uses TRBV28 and TRBJ2-1, with TRBD1 as a possible D gene (6 bases). This CDR3 contains 15 residues. Looked up from germline, CDR1 is MDHEN and CDR2 is SYDVKM. V was pared by 4 bases and J by 8 bases, with 18 bases between. The CDR3 is CASSSPTGFGHEQFF. CDR3 in DNA: TGTGCCAGCAGTTCCCCTACAGGGTTTGGACATGAGCAGTTCTTC.

The V gene is TRBV27, the J gene TRBJ1-2; TRBD1 matches at 9 bases. Germline V gives CDR1 MNHEY, CDR2 SMNVEV (reference sequence). Trimming removed 4 bases from V and 4 bases from J; junction bases left unmatched: 10. This CDR3 has 16 residues. The CDR3 loop is CASSSTPGQGIYGYTF. The CDR3 nucleotides are TGTGCCAGCAGTTCAACACCTGGACAGGGGATCTATGGCTACACCTTC.

This clone was detected a few times. V and J are TRBV13 and TRBJ1-2, with TRBD1 matching over 9 bases. Germline values: CDR1 PRHDT, CDR2 FYEKMQ (reference sequence). The V and J ends lost 3 bases and 9 bases, in that order; junction bases with no gene match: 8. The CDR3 extends over 14 amino acids. CDR3 sequence: CASSLGTGLVRYTF. CDR3 bases: TGTGCCAGCAGCTTGGGGACAGGGTTAGTACGCTACACCTTC.

The V gene is TRBV7-8, the J gene TRBJ2-7, with a tentative D call TRBD1 (5 bases). V was clipped by 5 bases and J by 3 bases, with 8 bases between them. The length of the CDR3 is 12 residues. Germline V gene data show CDR1 as SGHVS and CDR2 as FQNEAQ. The CDR3 DNA follows: TGTGCCAGCAGCACAGGTTACTACGAGCAGTACTTC. Its translation is CASSTGYYEQYF.

The V and J genes are TRBV6-5 and TRBJ1-2; TRBD1 might be the D (6 bases). Germline assignment: CDR1 MNHEY and CDR2 SVGAGI. There are 15 residues in the CDR3. V shed 4 bases and J shed 5 bases, with 17 bases lying between them. CDR3 coding DNA: TGTGCCAGCAGTTTACGGCTCGACAGGACTTATGGCTACACCTTC. It encodes CASSLRLDRTYGYTF.

The V gene is TRBV30, the J gene TRBJ2-3; D unresolved. The V end lost 4 bases, the J end lost 1 base, and 12 bases lay between the germline ends. Germline V gene data show CDR1 as GTSNPN and CDR2 as SVGIG (reference sequence). The CDR3 runs 14 residues. The CDR3 loop reads CAWKRRLGTDTQYF. The CDR3 DNA follows: TGTGCCTGGAAGAGGAGATTGGGCACAGATACGCAGTATTTT.